This TCR beta chain was sequenced for a study of Graves' ophthalmopathy and Graves' hyperthyroidism. Patients with other autoimmune diseases, uncontrolled infections, pregnancy or lactation were excluded. Each diagnosis was determined on the basis of clinical symptoms, serum thyroxine, TRAb, thyroid ultrasound and orbital computed tomography. RNA served as the template for amplifying TCR beta CDR3 regions. Investigators did first-round RT-PCR with HTBI primers, then second-round multiplex PCR. TCRdb recomputed calls from the multiplex PCR reads with MiXCR, one row per CDR3 protein. The data contain approximately 1.2 million distinct CDR3 sequences, about 40% of them singletons. V was clipped by 1 base and J by 4 bases, with 11 bases between them. Germline V gene data show CDR1 as SGHTA and CDR2 as FQGNSA. This CDR3 region has 15 residues. This clonotype was observed at least ten times.

Specimen: peripheral blood or thyroid tissue (not recorded which). The gene calls are TRBV7-2 and TRBJ1-5; no clear D. This TCR was sampled from an adult man with Graves' hyperthyroidism. CDR3 bases: TGTGCCAGCAGCTTAGTTGGGCGGAAAAATCAGCCCCAGCATTTT. Translated, it gives CASSLVGRKNQPQHF.